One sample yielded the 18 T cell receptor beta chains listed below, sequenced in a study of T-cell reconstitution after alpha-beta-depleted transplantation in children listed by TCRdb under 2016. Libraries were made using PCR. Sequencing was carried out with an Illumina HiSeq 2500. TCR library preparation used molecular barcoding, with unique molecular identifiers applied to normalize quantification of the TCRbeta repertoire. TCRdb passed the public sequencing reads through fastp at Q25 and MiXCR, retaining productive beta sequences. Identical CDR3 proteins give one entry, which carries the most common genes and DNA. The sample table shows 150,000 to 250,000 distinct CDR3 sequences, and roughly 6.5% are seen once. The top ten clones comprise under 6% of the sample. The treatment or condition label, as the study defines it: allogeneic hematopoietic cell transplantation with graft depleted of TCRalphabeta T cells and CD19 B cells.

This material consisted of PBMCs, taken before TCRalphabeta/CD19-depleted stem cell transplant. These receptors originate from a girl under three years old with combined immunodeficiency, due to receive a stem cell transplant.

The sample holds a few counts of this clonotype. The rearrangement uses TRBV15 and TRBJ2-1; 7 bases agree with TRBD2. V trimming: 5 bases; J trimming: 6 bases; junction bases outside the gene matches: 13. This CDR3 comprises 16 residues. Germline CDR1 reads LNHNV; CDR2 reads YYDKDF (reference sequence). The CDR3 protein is CATSRWPSGDVNEQFF. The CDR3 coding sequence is TGTGCCACCAGCCGCTGGCCCAGCGGGGATGTCAATGAGCAGTTCTTC. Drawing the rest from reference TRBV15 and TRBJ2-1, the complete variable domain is DAMVIQNPRYQVTQFGKPVTLSCSQTLNHNVMYWYQQKSSQAPKLLFHYYDKDFNNEADTPDNFQSRRPNTSFCFLDIRSPGLGDTAMYLCATSRWPSGDVNEQFFGPGTRLTVL.

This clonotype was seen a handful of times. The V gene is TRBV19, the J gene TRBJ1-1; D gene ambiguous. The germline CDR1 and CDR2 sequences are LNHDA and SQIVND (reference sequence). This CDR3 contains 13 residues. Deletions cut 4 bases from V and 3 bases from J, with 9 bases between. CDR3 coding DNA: TGTGCCAGTAGTACACTCGGGGACACTGAAGCTTTCTTT. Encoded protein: CASSTLGDTEAFF.

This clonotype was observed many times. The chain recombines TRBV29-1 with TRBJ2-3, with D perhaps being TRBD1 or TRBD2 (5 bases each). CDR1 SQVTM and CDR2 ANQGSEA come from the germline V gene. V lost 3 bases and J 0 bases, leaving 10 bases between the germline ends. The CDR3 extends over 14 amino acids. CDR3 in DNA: TGCAGCGTTGACTTGGGACGGAGCACAGATACGCAGTATTTT. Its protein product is CSVDLGRSTDTQYF.

The CDR3 DNA reads TGTGCCAGCAGCTTAGATCACAGAGGTTATGGCTACACCTTC. Its translation is CASSLDHRGYGYTF. The chain uses TRBV7-2 and TRBJ1-2; D ambiguous. Germline V gives CDR1 SGHTA, CDR2 FQGNSA. Trimming shortened V by 1 base and J by 5 bases, and 11 bases separated the two germline ends. There are 14 residues in the CDR3.

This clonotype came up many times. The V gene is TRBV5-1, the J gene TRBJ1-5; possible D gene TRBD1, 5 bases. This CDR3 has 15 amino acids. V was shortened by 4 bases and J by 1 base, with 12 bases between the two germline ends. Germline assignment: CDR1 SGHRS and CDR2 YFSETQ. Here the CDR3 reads CASSISGGSNQPQHF. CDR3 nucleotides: TGCGCCAGCAGCATCAGCGGGGGGAGCAATCAGCCCCAGCATTTT. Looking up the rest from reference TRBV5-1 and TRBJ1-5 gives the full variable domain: KAGVTQTPRYLIKTRGQQVTLSCSPISGHRSVSWYQQTPGQGLQFLFEYFSETQRNKGNFPGRFSGRQFSNSRSEMNVSTLELGDSALYLCASSISGGSNQPQHFGDGTRLSIL.

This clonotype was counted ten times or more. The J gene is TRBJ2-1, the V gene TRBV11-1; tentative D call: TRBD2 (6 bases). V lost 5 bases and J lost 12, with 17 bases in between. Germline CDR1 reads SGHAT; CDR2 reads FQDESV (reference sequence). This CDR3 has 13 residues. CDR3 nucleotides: TGTGCCAGCAGCCTCTTGGTTTCGCGGGGGCAGTTCTTC. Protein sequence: CASSLLVSRGQFF. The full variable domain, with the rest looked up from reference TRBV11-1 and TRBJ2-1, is EAEVAQSPRYKITEKSQAVAFWCDPISGHATLYWYRQILGQGPELLVQFQDESVVDDSQLPKDRFSAERLKGVDSTLKIQPAELGDSAMYLCASSLLVSRGQFFGPGTRLTVL.

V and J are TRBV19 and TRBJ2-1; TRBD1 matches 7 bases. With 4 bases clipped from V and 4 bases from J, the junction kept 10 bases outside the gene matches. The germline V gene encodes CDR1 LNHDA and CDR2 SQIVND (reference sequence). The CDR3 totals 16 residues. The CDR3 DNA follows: TGTGCCAGTAGTAGCTACTTAGGGGGCTCATACAATGAGCAGTTCTTC. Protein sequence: CASSSYLGGSYNEQFF.

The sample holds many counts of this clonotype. The CDR3 region is CATRPGQYNSPLHF. The CDR3 nucleotides are TGTGCCACAAGACCGGGACAGTATAATTCACCCCTCCACTTT. V and J are TRBV15 and TRBJ1-6; the match to TRBD1 covers 7 bases. The CDR3 has 14 amino acids. Germline V CDR1 and CDR2: LNHNV, YYDKDF (reference sequence). V was pared by 9 bases and J by 4 bases, with 6 bases of the junction left unmatched.

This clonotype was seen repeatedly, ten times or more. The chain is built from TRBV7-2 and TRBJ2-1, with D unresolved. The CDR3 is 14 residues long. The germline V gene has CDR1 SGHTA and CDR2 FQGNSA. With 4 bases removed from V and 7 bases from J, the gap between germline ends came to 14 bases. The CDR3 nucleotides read TGTGCCAGCAGCTCCAATGTGGGGAATAATGAGCAGTTCTTC. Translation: CASSSNVGNNEQFF.

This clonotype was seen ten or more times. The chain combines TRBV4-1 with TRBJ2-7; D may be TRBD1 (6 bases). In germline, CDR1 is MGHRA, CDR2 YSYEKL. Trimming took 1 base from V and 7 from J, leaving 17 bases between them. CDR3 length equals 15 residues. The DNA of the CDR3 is TGCGCCAGCAGCCAAGGAAGGGACATCCTTAATGAGCAGTACTTC. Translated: CASSQGRDILNEQYF.

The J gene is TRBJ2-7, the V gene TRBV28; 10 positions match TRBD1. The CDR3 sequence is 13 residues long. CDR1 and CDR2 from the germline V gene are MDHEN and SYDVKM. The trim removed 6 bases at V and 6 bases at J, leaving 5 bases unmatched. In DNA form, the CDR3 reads TGTGCCAGCAGCCCGACAGGGGGCGGCGAGCAGTACTTC. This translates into CASSPTGGGEQYF.

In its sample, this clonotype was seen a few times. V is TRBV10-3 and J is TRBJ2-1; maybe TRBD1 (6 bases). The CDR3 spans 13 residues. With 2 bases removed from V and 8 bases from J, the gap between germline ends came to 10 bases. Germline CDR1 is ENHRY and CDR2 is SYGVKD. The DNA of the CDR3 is TGTGCCATCAGTGAGGCAGGGGTTGATGAGCAGTTCTTC. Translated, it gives CAISEAGVDEQFF.

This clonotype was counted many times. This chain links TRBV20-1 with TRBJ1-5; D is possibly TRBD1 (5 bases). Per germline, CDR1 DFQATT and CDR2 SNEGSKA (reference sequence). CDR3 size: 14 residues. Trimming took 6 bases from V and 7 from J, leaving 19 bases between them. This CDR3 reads CSARIGALGQPQHF. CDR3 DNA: TGCAGTGCGAGGATCGGGGCTCTTGGGCAGCCCCAGCATTTT.

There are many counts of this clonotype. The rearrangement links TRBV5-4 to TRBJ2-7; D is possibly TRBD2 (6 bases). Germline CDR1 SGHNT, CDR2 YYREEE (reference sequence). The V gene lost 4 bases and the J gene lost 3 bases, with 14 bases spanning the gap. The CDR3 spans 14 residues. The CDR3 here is CASSLGTPNYEQYF. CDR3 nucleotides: TGTGCCAGCAGCCTCGGGACTCCCAACTACGAGCAGTACTTC.

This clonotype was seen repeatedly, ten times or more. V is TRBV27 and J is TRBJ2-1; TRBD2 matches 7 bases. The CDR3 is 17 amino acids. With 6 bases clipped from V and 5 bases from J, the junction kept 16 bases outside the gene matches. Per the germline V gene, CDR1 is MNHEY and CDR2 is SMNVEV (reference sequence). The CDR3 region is CASSGAPGGLADNEQFF. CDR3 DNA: TGTGCCAGCAGCGGGGCTCCCGGTGGGCTAGCGGACAATGAGCAGTTCTTC.

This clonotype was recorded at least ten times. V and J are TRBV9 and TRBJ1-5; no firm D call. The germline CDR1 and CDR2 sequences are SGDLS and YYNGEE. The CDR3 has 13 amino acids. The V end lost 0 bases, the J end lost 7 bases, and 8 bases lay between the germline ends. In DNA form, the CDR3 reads TGTGCCAGCAGCGTAGACGGGAGACAGCCCCAGCATTTT. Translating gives CASSVDGRQPQHF.

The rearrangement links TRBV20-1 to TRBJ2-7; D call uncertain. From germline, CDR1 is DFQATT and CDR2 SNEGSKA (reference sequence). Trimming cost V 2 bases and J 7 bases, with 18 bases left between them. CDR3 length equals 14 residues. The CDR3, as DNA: TGCAGTGCTAGATCCTTTGGCCAAAAAATGGAGCAGTACTTC. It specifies CSARSFGQKMEQYF.

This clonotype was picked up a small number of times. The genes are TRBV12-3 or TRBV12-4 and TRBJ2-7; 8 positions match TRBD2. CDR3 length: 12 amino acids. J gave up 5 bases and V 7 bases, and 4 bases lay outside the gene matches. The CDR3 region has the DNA TGTGCCAGCACCTCGGGGGGGAACGAGCAGTACTTC. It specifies CASTSGGNEQYF.